The 17 T cell receptor beta chains below all came from one sample that was sequenced in a study of identical twins. MiXCR, run by TCRdb on the 5' RACE reads, gives a single entry per CDR3 protein. This sample carries approximately 240,000 distinct CDR3 sequences, around 15% of them seen once, and the ten largest clones take approximately 10%. Specimen: memory (CD45RO+) T cells sorted from blood. The receptors stem from a woman aged 18-29 years in good health.

This chain joins TRBV6-5 and TRBJ2-3, with D possibly TRBD2 on 6 matching bases. Trimming took 2 bases from V and 4 from J, leaving 13 bases between them. This CDR3 is 15 amino acids long. Germline CDR1 is MNHEY and CDR2 is SVGAGI. The CDR3 reads CASSYGGALADTQYF. In DNA, the CDR3 is TGTGCCAGCAGTTACGGAGGGGCCTTGGCAGATACGCAGTATTTT.

The chain links TRBV5-1 to TRBJ2-5; the D is unclear. The length of the CDR3 is 15 residues. Trimming pared 4 bases from V and 1 base from J, leaving 14 bases between. Germline CDR1 and CDR2: SGHRS and YFSETQ. CDR3 loop: CASSAQGWGQETQYF. DNA for the CDR3: TGCGCCAGCAGCGCACAAGGCTGGGGCCAAGAGACCCAGTACTTC.

This clonotype was seen ten or more times. V is TRBV6-2 or TRBV6-3 and J is TRBJ1-1, with 7 nucleotides matching TRBD1. The CDR3 has 17 residues. Germline values: CDR1 MNHEY, CDR2 SVGEGT. V lost 2 bases and J lost 1; bases outside the gene matches: 10. This chain's CDR3 is CASSYPGRGVQNTEAFF. The CDR3 bases are TGTGCCAGCAGTTACCCGGGCAGGGGGGTGCAGAACACTGAAGCTTTCTTT.

This clonotype came up a few times. CDR3 amino acids: CACTFRTWRGKPDNEQFF. In DNA form, the CDR3 reads TGTGCCTGCACTTTCCGAACTTGGAGGGGCAAGCCAGACAATGAGCAGTTCTTC. V is TRBV12-3 or TRBV12-4 and J is TRBJ2-1; possible D gene TRBD2, 6 bases. The CDR3 has 18 amino acids. V lost 11 bases and J 5 bases, leaving 31 bases between the germline ends.

The V and J genes are TRBV2 and TRBJ2-1, with unresolved D. The CDR3 has 11 residues. Germline CDR1 is SNHLY and CDR2 is FYNNEI. The germline V and J ends were trimmed by 7 bases and 6 bases, with 7 bases remaining between them. This CDR3 is CASTRSNEQFF. The CDR3 DNA sequence: TGTGCCAGCACCAGGTCCAATGAGCAGTTCTTC.

The sample holds a few counts of this clonotype. This chain connects TRBV5-1 to TRBJ2-1; TRBD2 matches 10 bases. The V and J ends lost 4 bases and 2 bases, in that order; junction bases with no gene match: 6. The CDR3 consists of 16 residues. Germline CDR1 and CDR2: SGHRS and YFSETQ. In DNA, the CDR3 is TGCGCCAGCAGCCTAAACAGCGGGGGGGCCTACAATGAGCAGTTCTTC. Encoded protein: CASSLNSGGAYNEQFF.

The chain employs TRBV10-3 and TRBJ2-3; 9 bases fit TRBD2. With V trimmed by 7 bases and J by 2 bases, 10 bases remained unmatched. CDR3 length: 16 residues. Per germline, CDR1 ENHRY and CDR2 SYGVKD. The CDR3 sequence: CAITRASGANTDTQYF. As DNA, the CDR3 is TGTGCCATCACTCGAGCTAGCGGGGCTAACACAGATACGCAGTATTTT.

The table lists this clonotype with a few counts. The rearrangement uses TRBV7-8 and TRBJ2-1; maybe TRBD1 (5 bases). The CDR3 contains 15 residues. Germline assignment: CDR1 SGHVS and CDR2 FQNEAQ. Between the trimmed V and J ends, which lost 2 bases and 6 bases, there was a span of 14 bases. CDR3 in amino acids: CASSLSVAGINEQFF. The CDR3 DNA reads as TGTGCCAGCAGCTTATCGGTCGCAGGGATCAATGAGCAGTTCTTC. Full variable domain (outside the CDR3, taken from reference TRBV7-8 and TRBJ2-1): GAGVSQSPRYKVAKRGQDVALRCDPISGHVSLFWYQQALGQGPEFLTYFQNEAQLDKSGLPSDRFFAERPEGSVSTLKIQRTQQEDSAVYLCASSLSVAGINEQFFGPGTRLTVL.

This clonotype was seen more than once but under ten times. The chain recombines TRBV10-3 with TRBJ2-7; D gene uncertain. Germline lookup yields CDR1 ENHRY and CDR2 SYGVKD. Trimming cost V 10 bases and J 6 bases, with 19 bases left between them. The CDR3 has 13 residues. Here the CDR3 reads CATSTGPSGEQYF. DNA of the CDR3: TGTGCCACTTCAACTGGTCCCTCGGGCGAGCAGTACTTC.

A few counts support this clonotype. V gene TRBV4-2 combines with J gene TRBJ1-6, with D uncertain. The CDR3 extends over 14 amino acids. V was pared by 0 bases and J by 6 bases, with 6 bases between. CDR1 and CDR2 from the germline V gene are LGHNA and YNFKEQ. CDR3 DNA sequence: TGTGCCAGCAGCCAAGATCCGGGTAATTCACCCCTCCACTTT. Protein: CASSQDPGNSPLHF.

The J gene is TRBJ2-3, the V gene TRBV7-2; 9 nucleotides line up with TRBD1. This CDR3 contains 16 residues. After removal of 5 bases from V and 1 base from J, the junction contained 7 bases not matched to a gene. Germline V gives CDR1 SGHTA, CDR2 FQGNSA. CDR3 nucleotide sequence: TGTGCCAGCAGCGGGAGGGGGACAGGGCGCACAGATACGCAGTATTTT. Its protein product is CASSGRGTGRTDTQYF.

This clonotype came up a few times. The gene calls are TRBV2 and TRBJ1-1; 7 nucleotides agree with TRBD1. Germline V gene lookup returns CDR1 SNHLY and CDR2 FYNNEI. The V gene end was trimmed by 7 bases and the J gene end by 7 bases; junction bases not matched to a gene: 12. CDR3 length: 14 amino acids. CDR3 loop: CASKQTGWEGEAFF. In nucleotides, the CDR3 is TGTGCCAGCAAACAGACAGGGTGGGAGGGTGAAGCTTTCTTT.

This clonotype was seen only a few times. The chain couples TRBV2 to TRBJ1-5; tentatively, D is TRBD1 (5 bases). V lost 6 bases and J 5 bases, leaving 17 bases between the germline ends. CDR3 length: 15 amino acids. Germline-derived CDR1 and CDR2 are SNHLY and FYNNEI. CDR3 residues: CASSRERSRYQPQHF. CDR3 sequence (DNA): TGTGCCAGCAGCAGGGAAAGGAGTCGATATCAGCCCCAGCATTTT.

This clonotype was seen only a few times. The chain joins TRBV20-1 to TRBJ1-4, with 10 bases aligning to TRBD1. CDR3 length equals 14 residues. Germline V gene sequence: CDR1 DFQATT, CDR2 SNEGSKA (reference sequence). Trimming at V came to 6 bases and at J to 8 bases, leaving 9 bases not matched to a gene. In nucleotides, the CDR3 is TGCAGTGCGCTCCTCGGGACAGGGGTCGAAAAACTGTTTTTT. Its protein is CSALLGTGVEKLFF.

This clonotype appeared a few times. The genes are TRBV10-2 and TRBJ2-1, with 9 positions matching TRBD2. Germline trimming cut 4 bases from V and 4 bases from J; bases unmatched to any gene: 5. The CDR3 contains 15 residues. The germline V gene encodes CDR1 WSHSY and CDR2 SAAADI. CDR3 amino acids: CASSAATSGYNEQFF. The DNA of the CDR3 is TGCGCCAGCAGTGCGGCGACTAGCGGATACAATGAGCAGTTCTTC.

This clonotype was counted many times. The CDR3 reads CASSVQENTQYF. CDR3 DNA sequence: TGTGCCAGCAGTGTACAGGAAAATACGCAGTATTTT. The chain uses TRBV2 and TRBJ2-3; possibly TRBD1 for D (5 bases). Germline CDR1 SNHLY, CDR2 FYNNEI. V lost 4 bases to trimming and J lost 7 bases, with 9 bases between them. This CDR3 is built from 12 residues.

This clonotype appeared many times. The chain has TRBV20-1 and TRBJ1-2; D gene ambiguous. The CDR3 loop spans 14 amino acids. Germline loops: CDR1 DFQATT, CDR2 SNEGSKA (reference sequence). V was pared by 3 bases and J by 1 base, with 12 bases between. As DNA, the CDR3 is TGCAGTGCTAGTAACAGCGCTCATAACTATGGCTACACCTTC. Protein: CSASNSAHNYGYTF.